Included here is one T cell receptor (beta chain) sequence, with context. Germline-derived CDR1 and CDR2 are SGHAT and FQNNGV. This CDR3 comprises 15 residues. Trimming took off 1 base at V and 0 bases at J, with 10 bases between the two ends. This entry is derived from a study of blood T cell repertoires in COVID-19. Turning to the study itself: Acute and convalescent COVID-19 specimens originated in the United States, Italy and Spain. PBMCs, B-cell-depleted T cells, or T cells were the source of the cDNA or gDNA that made up the material.

Original data processing: Amplification from reference gene primers served as the basis for estimated nucleated cell counts. Here immunoSEQ multiplex PCR was the method, and the copy in TCRdb shows in-frame clones only, minus some. The V and J calls and the clone size are those of that table, but D and trimming were determined from the DNA. The repertoire consists of 150,000 to 170,000 clones, with roughly 80% occurring once and the leading ten covering 25% to 30%. Source material: peripheral blood. The chain has TRBV11-2 and TRBJ2-7, with a tentative D call TRBD2 (5 bases). The sequence came from a woman in her sixties or seventies with acute or convalescent COVID-19. The CDR3 spells CASSLVGSYSYEQYF. The CDR3 coding sequence is TGTGCCAGCAGCTTAGTTGGGAGCTACTCCTACGAGCAGTACTTC. The complete variable domain, with remaining parts taken from reference TRBV11-2 and TRBJ2-7, reads EAGVAQSPRYKIIEKRQSVAFWCNPISGHATLYWYQQILGQGPKLLIQFQNNGVVDDSQLPKDRFSAERLKGVDSTLKIQPAKLEDSAVYLCASSLVGSYSYEQYFGPGTRLTVT.